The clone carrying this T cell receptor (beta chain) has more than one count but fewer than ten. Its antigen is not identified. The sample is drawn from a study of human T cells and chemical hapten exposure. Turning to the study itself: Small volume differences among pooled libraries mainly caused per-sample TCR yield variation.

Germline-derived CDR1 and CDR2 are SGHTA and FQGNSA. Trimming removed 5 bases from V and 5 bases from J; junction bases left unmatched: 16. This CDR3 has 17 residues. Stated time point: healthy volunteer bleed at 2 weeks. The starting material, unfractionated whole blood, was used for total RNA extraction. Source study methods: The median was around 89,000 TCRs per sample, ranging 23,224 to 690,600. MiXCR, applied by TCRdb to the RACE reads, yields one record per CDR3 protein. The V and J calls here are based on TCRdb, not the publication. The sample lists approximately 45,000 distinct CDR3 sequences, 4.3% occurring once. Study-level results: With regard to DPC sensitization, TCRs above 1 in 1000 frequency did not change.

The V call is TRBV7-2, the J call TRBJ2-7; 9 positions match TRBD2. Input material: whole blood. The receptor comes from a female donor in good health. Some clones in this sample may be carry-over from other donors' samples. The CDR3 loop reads CASSPTLSSGDLNEQYF. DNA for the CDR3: TGTGCCAGCAGCCCAACCCTTTCTAGCGGGGATCTCAACGAGCAGTACTTC.